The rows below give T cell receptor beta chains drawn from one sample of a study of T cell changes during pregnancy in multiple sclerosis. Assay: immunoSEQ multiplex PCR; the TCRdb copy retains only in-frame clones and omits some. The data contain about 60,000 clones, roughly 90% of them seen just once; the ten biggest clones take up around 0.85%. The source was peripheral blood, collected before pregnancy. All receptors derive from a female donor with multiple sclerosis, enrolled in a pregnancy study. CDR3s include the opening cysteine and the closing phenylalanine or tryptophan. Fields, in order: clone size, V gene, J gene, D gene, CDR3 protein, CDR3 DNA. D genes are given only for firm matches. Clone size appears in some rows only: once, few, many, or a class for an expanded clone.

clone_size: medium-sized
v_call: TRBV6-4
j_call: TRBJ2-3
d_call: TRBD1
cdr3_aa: CASSAGQQSTDTQYF
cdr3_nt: TGTGCCAGCAGTGCGGGACAGCAAAGCACAGATACGCAGTATTTT

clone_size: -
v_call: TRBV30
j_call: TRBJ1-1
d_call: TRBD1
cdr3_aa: CAWKIQGARHTEAFF
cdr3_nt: TGTGCCTGGAAGATTCAGGGGGCGAGGCACACTGAAGCTTTCTTT

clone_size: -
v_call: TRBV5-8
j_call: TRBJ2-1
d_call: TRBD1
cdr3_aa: CASSLGQGSEQFF
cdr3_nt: TGTGCCAGCAGCTTGGGACAGGGTAGTGAGCAGTTCTTC

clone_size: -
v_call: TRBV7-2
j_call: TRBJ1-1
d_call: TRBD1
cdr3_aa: CASSLHRGLGTEAFF
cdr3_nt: TGTGCCAGCAGCCTGCACAGGGGGCTAGGGACTGAAGCTTTCTTT

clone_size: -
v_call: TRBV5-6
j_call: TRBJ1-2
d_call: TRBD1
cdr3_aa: CASSFRGETGRGHGYGYTF
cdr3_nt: TGTGCCAGCAGCTTCAGAGGTGAGACAGGGAGAGGTCATGGCTATGGCTACACCTTC

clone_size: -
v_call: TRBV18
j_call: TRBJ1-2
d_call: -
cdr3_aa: CASSPDRFRYGYTF
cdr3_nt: TGTGCCAGCTCACCCGACAGGTTCCGGTATGGCTACACCTTC

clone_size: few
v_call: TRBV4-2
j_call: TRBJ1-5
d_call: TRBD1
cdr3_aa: CASSQDRDQPQHF
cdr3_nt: TGTGCCAGCAGCCAGGACAGGGATCAGCCCCAGCATTTT

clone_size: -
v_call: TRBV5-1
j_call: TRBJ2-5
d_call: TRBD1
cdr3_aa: CASSFLGTGRETQYF
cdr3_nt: TGCGCCAGCAGCTTCTTAGGGACAGGGCGGGAGACCCAGTACTTC

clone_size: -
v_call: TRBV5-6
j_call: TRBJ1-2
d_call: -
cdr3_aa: CASSPSWRDNYGYTF
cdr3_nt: TGTGCCAGCAGCCCGTCTTGGCGGGACAACTATGGCTACACCTTC

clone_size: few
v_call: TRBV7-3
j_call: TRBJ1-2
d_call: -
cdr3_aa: CASSFGDNYGYTF
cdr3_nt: TGTGCCAGCAGCTTCGGTGATAACTATGGCTACACCTTC

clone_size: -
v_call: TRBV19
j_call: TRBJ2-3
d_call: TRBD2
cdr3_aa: CASSIPGGADTQYF
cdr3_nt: TGTGCCAGTAGTATACCCGGGGGGGCAGATACGCAGTATTTT

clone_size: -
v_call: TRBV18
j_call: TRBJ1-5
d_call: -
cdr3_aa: CASSPGQWGRNQPQHF
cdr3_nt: TGTGCCAGCTCACCCGGACAGTGGGGCCGGAATCAGCCCCAGCATTTT

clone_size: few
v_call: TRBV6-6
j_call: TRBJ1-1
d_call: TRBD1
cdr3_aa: CASSINRGAFF
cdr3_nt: TGTGCCAGCAGCATAAACAGGGGTGCTTTCTTT

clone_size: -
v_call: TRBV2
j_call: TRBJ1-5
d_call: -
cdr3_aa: CAGQTSGEQPQHF
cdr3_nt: TGTGCCGGTCAAACGTCAGGGGAGCAGCCCCAGCATTTT

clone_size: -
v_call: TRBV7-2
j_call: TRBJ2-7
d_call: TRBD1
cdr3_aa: CASSLYAPGQGYEQYF
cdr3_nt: TGTGCCAGCAGCTTATATGCCCCGGGACAGGGATACGAGCAGTACTTC

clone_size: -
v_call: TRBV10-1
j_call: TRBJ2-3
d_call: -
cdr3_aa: CASSERQGTDTQYF
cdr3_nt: TGCGCCAGCAGTGAACGGCAGGGAACAGATACGCAGTATTTT

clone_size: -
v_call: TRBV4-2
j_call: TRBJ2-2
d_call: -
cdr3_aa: CASSQETRGGGGELFF
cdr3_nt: TGTGCCAGCAGCCAAGAGACGAGGGGGGGCGGCGGGGAGCTGTTTTTT

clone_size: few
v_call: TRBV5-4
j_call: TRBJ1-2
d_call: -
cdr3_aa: CASSLDRGPDTF
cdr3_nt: TGTGCCAGCAGCTTGGATAGAGGGCCGGACACCTTC

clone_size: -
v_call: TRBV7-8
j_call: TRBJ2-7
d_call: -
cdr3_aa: CASSPMGLAGTYEQYF
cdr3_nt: TGTGCCAGCAGCCCCATGGGTCTAGCTGGAACCTACGAGCAGTACTTC

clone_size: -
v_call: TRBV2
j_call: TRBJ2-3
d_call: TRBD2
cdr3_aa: CASSEARASGGDATQYF
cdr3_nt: TGTGCCAGCAGTGAAGCTCGGGCTAGCGGGGGGGATGCTACGCAGTATTTT

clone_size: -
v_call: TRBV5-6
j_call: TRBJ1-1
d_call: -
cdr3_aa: CASSLATGHLEAFF
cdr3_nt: TGTGCCAGCAGCTTGGCTACAGGGCACCTTGAAGCTTTCTTT

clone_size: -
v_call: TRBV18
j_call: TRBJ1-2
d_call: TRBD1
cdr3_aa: CASSPTGQAYGYTF
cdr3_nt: TGTGCCAGCTCACCGACGGGACAGGCCTATGGCTACACCTTC

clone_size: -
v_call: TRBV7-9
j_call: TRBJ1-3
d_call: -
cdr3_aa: CASSFQRTSGNTIYF
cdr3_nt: TGTGCCAGCAGCTTTCAGCGGACCTCTGGAAACACCATATATTTT

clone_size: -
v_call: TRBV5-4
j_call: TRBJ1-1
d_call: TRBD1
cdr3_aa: CASSLPTGGANTEAFF
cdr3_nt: TGTGCCAGCAGCTTGCCGACAGGGGGTGCGAACACTGAAGCTTTCTTT

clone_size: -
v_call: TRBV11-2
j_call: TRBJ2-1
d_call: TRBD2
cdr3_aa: CASSHTGTRREQFF
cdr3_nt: TGTGCCAGCAGTCATACCGGGACTAGGCGTGAGCAGTTCTTC

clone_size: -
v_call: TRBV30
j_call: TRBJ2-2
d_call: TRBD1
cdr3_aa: CAWSVTPGTGDTGELFF
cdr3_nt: TGTGCCTGGAGTGTCACCCCCGGGACAGGGGACACCGGGGAGCTGTTTTTT

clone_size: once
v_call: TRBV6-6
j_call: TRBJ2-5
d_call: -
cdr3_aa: CASSFSAETQYF
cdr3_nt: TGTGCCAGCAGTTTCAGCGCGGAGACCCAGTACTTC

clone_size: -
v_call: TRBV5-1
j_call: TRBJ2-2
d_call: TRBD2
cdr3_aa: CASSLVERLAGGPTGELFF
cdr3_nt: TGCGCCAGCAGCTTGGTGGAGAGACTAGCGGGGGGGCCCACCGGGGAGCTGTTTTTT

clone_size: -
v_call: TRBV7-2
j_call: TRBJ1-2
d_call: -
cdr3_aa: CATSGGDKANYGYTF
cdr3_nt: TGTGCCACCAGCGGGGGGGATAAAGCTAACTATGGCTACACCTTC

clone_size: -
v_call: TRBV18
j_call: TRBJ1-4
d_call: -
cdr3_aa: CASSPYPINEKLFF
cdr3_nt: TGTGCCAGCTCACCATACCCTATTAATGAAAAACTGTTTTTT

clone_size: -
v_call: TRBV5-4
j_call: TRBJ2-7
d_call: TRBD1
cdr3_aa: CASSLVGQGYEQYF
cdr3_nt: TGTGCCAGCAGCTTGGTAGGACAGGGCTACGAGCAGTACTTC

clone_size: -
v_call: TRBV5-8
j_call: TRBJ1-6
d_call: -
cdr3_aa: CASSLHGYNSPLHF
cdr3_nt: TGTGCCAGCAGCTTGCACGGTTATAATTCACCCCTCCACTTT

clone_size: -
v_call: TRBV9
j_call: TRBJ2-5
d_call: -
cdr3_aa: CASSVRGQETQYF
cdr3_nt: TGTGCCAGCAGCGTACGGGGGCAAGAGACCCAGTACTTC

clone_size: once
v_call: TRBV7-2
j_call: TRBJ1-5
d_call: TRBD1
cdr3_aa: CASSLDRDQPQHF
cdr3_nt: TGTGCCAGCAGCCTAGACAGGGATCAGCCCCAGCATTTT

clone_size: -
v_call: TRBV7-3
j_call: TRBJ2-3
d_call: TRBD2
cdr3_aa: CASSLAGGATDTQYF
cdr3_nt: TGTGCCAGCAGCTTAGCGGGGGGGGCCACAGATACGCAGTATTTT

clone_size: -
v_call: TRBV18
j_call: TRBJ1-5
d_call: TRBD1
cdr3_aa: CASSPSDRDQPQHF
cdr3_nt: TGTGCCAGCTCACCTTCGGACAGGGATCAGCCCCAGCATTTT

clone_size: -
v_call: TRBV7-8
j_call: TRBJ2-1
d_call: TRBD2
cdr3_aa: CASRATSDEQFF
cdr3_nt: TGTGCCAGCAGAGCTACTAGCGATGAGCAGTTCTTC

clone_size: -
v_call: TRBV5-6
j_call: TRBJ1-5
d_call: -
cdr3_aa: CATTRGNNQPQHF
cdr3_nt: TGTGCCACAACTCGGGGAAACAATCAGCCCCAGCATTTT

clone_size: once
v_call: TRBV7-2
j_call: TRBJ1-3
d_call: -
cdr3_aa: CASSRRGTSSGNTIYF
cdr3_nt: TGTGCCAGCAGCCGGCGCGGGACTAGCTCTGGAAACACCATATATTTT

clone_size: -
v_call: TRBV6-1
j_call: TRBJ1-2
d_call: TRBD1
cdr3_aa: CASRLPGQTNYGYTF
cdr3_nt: TGTGCCAGCAGGTTACCGGGACAGACTAACTATGGCTACACCTTC

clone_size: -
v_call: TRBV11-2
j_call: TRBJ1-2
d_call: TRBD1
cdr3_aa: CASSPGTGSYGYTF
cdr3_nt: TGTGCCAGCAGCCCGGGGACAGGCAGCTATGGCTACACCTTC

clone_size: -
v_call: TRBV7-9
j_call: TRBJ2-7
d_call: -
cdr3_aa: CASSLNYGEQEQYF
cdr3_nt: TGTGCCAGCAGCTTAAATTACGGGGAGCAAGAGCAGTACTTC

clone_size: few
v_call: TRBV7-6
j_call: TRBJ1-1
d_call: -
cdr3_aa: CASSSSGRYTEAFF
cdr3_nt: TGTGCCAGCAGCTCTAGCGGTCGGTACACTGAAGCTTTCTTT

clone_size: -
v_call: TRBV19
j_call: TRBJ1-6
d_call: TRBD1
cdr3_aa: CASSPRDRENSPLHF
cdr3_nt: TGTGCCAGTAGCCCGAGGGACAGGGAGAATTCACCCCTCCACTTT

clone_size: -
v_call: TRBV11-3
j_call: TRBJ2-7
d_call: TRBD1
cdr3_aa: CASSRIGQGFSYEQYF
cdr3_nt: TGTGCCAGCAGCCGAATAGGACAGGGATTTTCCTACGAGCAGTACTTC

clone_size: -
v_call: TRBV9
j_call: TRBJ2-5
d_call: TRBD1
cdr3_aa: CASSVSSGQGAQETQYF
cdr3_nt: TGTGCCAGCAGCGTGTCGTCGGGGCAGGGGGCCCAAGAGACCCAGTACTTC

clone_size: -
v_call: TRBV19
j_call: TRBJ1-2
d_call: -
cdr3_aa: CASSYTGGYTF
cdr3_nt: TGTGCCAGTAGTTATACCGGGGGCTACACCTTC

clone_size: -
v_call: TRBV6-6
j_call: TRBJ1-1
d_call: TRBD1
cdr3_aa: CASSYSGTANTEAFF
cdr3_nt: TGTGCCAGCAGTTACTCGGGGACAGCGAACACTGAAGCTTTCTTT

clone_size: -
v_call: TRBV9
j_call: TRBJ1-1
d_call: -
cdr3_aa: CASSVVAGGEAFF
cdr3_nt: TGTGCCAGCAGCGTAGTAGCGGGGGGTGAAGCTTTCTTT

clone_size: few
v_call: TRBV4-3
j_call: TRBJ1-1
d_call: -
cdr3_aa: CASSRTGTTEAFF
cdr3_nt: TGCGCCAGCAGTCGCACAGGGACCACTGAAGCTTTCTTT

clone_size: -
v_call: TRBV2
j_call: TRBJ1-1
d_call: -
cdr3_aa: CASTGFTEAFF
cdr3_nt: TGTGCCAGCACAGGGTTCACTGAAGCTTTCTTT

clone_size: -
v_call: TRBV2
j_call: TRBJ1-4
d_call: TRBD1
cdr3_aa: CASKQGNEKLFF
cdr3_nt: TGTGCCAGCAAACAGGGGAACGAAAAACTGTTTTTT

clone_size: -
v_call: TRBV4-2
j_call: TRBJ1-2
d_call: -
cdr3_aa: CASSLIKGGSGDGYTF
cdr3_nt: TGTGCCAGCAGCCTCATTAAGGGAGGGTCAGGGGACGGCTACACCTTC

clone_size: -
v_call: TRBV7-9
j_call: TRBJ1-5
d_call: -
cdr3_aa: CASSFGQNSNQPQHF
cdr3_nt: TGTGCCAGCAGCTTTGGACAGAATAGCAATCAGCCCCAGCATTTT

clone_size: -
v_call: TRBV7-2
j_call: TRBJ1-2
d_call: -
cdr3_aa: CASSREVQGYTF
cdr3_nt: TGTGCCAGCAGTCGGGAGGTTCAGGGCTACACCTTC

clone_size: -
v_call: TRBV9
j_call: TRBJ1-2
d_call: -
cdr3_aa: CASSARTHRDGYTF
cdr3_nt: TGTGCCAGCAGCGCACGAACTCACAGGGATGGCTACACCTTC

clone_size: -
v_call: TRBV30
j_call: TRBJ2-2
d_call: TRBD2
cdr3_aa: CAWRTSGGTGELFF
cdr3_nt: TGTGCCTGGAGGACTAGCGGGGGCACCGGGGAGCTGTTTTTT